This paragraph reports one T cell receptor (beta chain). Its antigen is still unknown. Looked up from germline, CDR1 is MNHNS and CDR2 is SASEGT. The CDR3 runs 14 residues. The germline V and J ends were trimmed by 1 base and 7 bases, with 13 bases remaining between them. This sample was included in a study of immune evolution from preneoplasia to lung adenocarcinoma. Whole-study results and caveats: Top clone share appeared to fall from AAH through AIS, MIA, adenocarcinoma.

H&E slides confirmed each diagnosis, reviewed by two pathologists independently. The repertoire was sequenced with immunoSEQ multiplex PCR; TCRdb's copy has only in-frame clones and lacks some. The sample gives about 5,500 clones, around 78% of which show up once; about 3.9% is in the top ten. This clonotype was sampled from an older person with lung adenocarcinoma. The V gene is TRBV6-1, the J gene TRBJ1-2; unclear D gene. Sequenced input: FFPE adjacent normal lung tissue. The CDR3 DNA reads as TGTGCCAGCAGTGAAGACGAGGAAATCGGTGGCTACACCTTC. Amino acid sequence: CASSEDEEIGGYTF.